The text below deals with one TCR beta chain. Original analysis: For nucleated cells, counts were estimated from reference gene primer amplification. Using immunoSEQ multiplex PCR, the repertoire was profiled, and TCRdb retains in-frame clones only, with some absent. The V and J calls and clone size are taken from that table; D and trimming were inferred from the DNA. The table shows about 200,000 clones, with about 78% occurring only once. The data belong to a study of blood T cell repertoires in COVID-19. For the study at large: Collection of acute and convalescent COVID-19 samples took place in the United States, Italy and Spain.

Sequencing was done on a sample of peripheral blood. The receptor was derived from a woman in her sixties or seventies with acute or convalescent COVID-19.

CDR3 sequence: CASSPAGAEDTQYF. DNA for the CDR3: TGTGCCAGCTCACCGGCGGGGGCGGAGGATACGCAGTATTTT. The chain recombines TRBV18 with TRBJ2-3, with TRBD2 as a possible D gene (7 bases). Trimming removed 3 bases at V and 6 bases at J, with 13 bases between. This CDR3 region has 14 residues. Germline CDR1 and CDR2: KGHSH and LQKENI.